The 10 T cell receptor beta chains presented below share a single source sample, sequenced in a study of blood T cell repertoires in COVID-19. Some clones are missing from TCRdb's copy, which holds only in-frame ones; the method was immunoSEQ multiplex PCR. The table lists 200,000 to 250,000 clones, approximately 85% of them singletons. Sequencing was done on a sample of peripheral blood. These receptors originate from an older woman with acute or convalescent COVID-19.

The chain links TRBV27 to TRBJ1-2; a possible D gene is TRBD1 (6 bases). The CDR3 has 17 residues. Per germline, CDR1 MNHEY and CDR2 SMNVEV (reference sequence). Trimming shortened V by 5 bases and J by 4 bases, and 23 bases separated the two germline ends. CDR3 sequence: CASSPSTRGGAGYGYTF. The CDR3, as DNA: TGTGCCAGCAGTCCCTCTACTAGGGGGGGCGCCGGCTATGGCTACACCTTC.

The rearrangement uses TRBV28 and TRBJ2-5; 11 positions match TRBD2. The V and J ends lost 2 bases and 4 bases, in that order; junction bases with no gene match: 6. The germline V gene has CDR1 MDHEN and CDR2 SYDVKM. There are 16 residues in the CDR3. In DNA form, the CDR3 reads TGTGCCAGCAGTTTACTCGGACTAGCGGGCGTAGAGACCCAGTACTTC. This sequence encodes CASSLLGLAGVETQYF.

The rearrangement uses TRBV4-1 and TRBJ1-2; unclear D gene. Trimming left V 0 bases short and J 2 bases short, with 13 bases between. Germline V gene data show CDR1 as MGHRA and CDR2 as YSYEKL. The length of the CDR3 is 16 residues. In DNA form, the CDR3 reads TGCGCCAGCAGCCAAGATGCGGCAGCGTACAACTATGGCTACACCTTC. It specifies CASSQDAAAYNYGYTF.

The V call is TRBV2, the J call TRBJ2-1; D unclear. The germline V gene encodes CDR1 SNHLY and CDR2 FYNNEI. The CDR3 has 13 amino acids. With 6 bases removed from V and 6 bases from J, the gap between germline ends came to 12 bases. The DNA for the CDR3 is TGTGCCAGCAGGAGAGGCCTGGGCAATGAGCAGTTCTTC. Protein: CASRRGLGNEQFF.

The chain recombines TRBV29-1 with TRBJ1-2, with D possibly TRBD1 on 6 matching bases. Trimming removed 7 bases from V and 4 bases from J, with 10 bases in between. The germline gives CDR1 SQVTM, CDR2 ANQGSEA. CDR3 size: 11 residues. The CDR3 spells CSAQGGYGYTF. DNA for the CDR3: TGCAGCGCACAGGGTGGCTATGGCTACACCTTC.

The sample holds a few counts of this clone. V is TRBV24-1 and J is TRBJ2-7; maybe TRBD1 (5 bases). V lost 0 bases and J 2 bases, leaving 10 bases between the germline ends. The length of the CDR3 is 15 residues. From germline, CDR1 is KGHDR and CDR2 SFDVKD. CDR3 amino acids: CATSDLSLGAYEQYF. In nucleotides, the CDR3 is TGTGCCACCAGTGATTTGTCCCTAGGGGCCTACGAGCAGTACTTC.

V is TRBV3-1 (or the pseudogene TRBV3-2) and J is TRBJ2-5; 8 bases are shared with TRBD2. The CDR3 is made up of 14 amino acids. In germline, CDR1 is LGHDT, CDR2 YNNKEL (reference sequence). With 6 bases clipped from V and 4 bases from J, the junction kept 7 bases outside the gene matches. The CDR3 reads CASSLSGGGETQYF. Written as DNA, the CDR3 is TGTGCCAGCAGTTTGAGCGGGGGTGGAGAGACCCAGTACTTC.

The chain joins TRBV9 to TRBJ1-3; no clear D. CDR1 and CDR2 (germline): SGDLS, YYNGEE. This CDR3 is built from 13 residues. V was pared by 4 bases and J by 2 bases, with 7 bases between. DNA for the CDR3: TGTGCCAGCAGCCTCCCCCCTGGAAACACCATATATTTT. As protein: CASSLPPGNTIYF.

The sample holds one count of this clone. The chain couples TRBV19 to TRBJ2-2; TRBD1 agrees at 7 bases. Germline CDR1 and CDR2: LNHDA and SQIVND (reference sequence). The CDR3 is 18 residues long. The junction had 17 bases not matched to a gene; V was cut back by 6 bases and J by 4 bases. This chain's CDR3 is CASSPYPDRPTVTGELFF. In DNA, the CDR3 is TGTGCCAGTAGCCCCTACCCGGACAGGCCGACCGTCACCGGGGAGCTGTTTTTT.

V gene TRBV2 combines with J gene TRBJ1-1; possible D gene TRBD1, 5 bases. Germline V gene sequence: CDR1 SNHLY, CDR2 FYNNEI. CDR3 length: 15 amino acids. V was pared by 5 bases and J by 0 bases, with 13 bases between. In nucleotides, the CDR3 is TGTGCCAGCAGTAGACAGCGAAATATGAACACTGAAGCTTTCTTT. It yields the protein CASSRQRNMNTEAFF.